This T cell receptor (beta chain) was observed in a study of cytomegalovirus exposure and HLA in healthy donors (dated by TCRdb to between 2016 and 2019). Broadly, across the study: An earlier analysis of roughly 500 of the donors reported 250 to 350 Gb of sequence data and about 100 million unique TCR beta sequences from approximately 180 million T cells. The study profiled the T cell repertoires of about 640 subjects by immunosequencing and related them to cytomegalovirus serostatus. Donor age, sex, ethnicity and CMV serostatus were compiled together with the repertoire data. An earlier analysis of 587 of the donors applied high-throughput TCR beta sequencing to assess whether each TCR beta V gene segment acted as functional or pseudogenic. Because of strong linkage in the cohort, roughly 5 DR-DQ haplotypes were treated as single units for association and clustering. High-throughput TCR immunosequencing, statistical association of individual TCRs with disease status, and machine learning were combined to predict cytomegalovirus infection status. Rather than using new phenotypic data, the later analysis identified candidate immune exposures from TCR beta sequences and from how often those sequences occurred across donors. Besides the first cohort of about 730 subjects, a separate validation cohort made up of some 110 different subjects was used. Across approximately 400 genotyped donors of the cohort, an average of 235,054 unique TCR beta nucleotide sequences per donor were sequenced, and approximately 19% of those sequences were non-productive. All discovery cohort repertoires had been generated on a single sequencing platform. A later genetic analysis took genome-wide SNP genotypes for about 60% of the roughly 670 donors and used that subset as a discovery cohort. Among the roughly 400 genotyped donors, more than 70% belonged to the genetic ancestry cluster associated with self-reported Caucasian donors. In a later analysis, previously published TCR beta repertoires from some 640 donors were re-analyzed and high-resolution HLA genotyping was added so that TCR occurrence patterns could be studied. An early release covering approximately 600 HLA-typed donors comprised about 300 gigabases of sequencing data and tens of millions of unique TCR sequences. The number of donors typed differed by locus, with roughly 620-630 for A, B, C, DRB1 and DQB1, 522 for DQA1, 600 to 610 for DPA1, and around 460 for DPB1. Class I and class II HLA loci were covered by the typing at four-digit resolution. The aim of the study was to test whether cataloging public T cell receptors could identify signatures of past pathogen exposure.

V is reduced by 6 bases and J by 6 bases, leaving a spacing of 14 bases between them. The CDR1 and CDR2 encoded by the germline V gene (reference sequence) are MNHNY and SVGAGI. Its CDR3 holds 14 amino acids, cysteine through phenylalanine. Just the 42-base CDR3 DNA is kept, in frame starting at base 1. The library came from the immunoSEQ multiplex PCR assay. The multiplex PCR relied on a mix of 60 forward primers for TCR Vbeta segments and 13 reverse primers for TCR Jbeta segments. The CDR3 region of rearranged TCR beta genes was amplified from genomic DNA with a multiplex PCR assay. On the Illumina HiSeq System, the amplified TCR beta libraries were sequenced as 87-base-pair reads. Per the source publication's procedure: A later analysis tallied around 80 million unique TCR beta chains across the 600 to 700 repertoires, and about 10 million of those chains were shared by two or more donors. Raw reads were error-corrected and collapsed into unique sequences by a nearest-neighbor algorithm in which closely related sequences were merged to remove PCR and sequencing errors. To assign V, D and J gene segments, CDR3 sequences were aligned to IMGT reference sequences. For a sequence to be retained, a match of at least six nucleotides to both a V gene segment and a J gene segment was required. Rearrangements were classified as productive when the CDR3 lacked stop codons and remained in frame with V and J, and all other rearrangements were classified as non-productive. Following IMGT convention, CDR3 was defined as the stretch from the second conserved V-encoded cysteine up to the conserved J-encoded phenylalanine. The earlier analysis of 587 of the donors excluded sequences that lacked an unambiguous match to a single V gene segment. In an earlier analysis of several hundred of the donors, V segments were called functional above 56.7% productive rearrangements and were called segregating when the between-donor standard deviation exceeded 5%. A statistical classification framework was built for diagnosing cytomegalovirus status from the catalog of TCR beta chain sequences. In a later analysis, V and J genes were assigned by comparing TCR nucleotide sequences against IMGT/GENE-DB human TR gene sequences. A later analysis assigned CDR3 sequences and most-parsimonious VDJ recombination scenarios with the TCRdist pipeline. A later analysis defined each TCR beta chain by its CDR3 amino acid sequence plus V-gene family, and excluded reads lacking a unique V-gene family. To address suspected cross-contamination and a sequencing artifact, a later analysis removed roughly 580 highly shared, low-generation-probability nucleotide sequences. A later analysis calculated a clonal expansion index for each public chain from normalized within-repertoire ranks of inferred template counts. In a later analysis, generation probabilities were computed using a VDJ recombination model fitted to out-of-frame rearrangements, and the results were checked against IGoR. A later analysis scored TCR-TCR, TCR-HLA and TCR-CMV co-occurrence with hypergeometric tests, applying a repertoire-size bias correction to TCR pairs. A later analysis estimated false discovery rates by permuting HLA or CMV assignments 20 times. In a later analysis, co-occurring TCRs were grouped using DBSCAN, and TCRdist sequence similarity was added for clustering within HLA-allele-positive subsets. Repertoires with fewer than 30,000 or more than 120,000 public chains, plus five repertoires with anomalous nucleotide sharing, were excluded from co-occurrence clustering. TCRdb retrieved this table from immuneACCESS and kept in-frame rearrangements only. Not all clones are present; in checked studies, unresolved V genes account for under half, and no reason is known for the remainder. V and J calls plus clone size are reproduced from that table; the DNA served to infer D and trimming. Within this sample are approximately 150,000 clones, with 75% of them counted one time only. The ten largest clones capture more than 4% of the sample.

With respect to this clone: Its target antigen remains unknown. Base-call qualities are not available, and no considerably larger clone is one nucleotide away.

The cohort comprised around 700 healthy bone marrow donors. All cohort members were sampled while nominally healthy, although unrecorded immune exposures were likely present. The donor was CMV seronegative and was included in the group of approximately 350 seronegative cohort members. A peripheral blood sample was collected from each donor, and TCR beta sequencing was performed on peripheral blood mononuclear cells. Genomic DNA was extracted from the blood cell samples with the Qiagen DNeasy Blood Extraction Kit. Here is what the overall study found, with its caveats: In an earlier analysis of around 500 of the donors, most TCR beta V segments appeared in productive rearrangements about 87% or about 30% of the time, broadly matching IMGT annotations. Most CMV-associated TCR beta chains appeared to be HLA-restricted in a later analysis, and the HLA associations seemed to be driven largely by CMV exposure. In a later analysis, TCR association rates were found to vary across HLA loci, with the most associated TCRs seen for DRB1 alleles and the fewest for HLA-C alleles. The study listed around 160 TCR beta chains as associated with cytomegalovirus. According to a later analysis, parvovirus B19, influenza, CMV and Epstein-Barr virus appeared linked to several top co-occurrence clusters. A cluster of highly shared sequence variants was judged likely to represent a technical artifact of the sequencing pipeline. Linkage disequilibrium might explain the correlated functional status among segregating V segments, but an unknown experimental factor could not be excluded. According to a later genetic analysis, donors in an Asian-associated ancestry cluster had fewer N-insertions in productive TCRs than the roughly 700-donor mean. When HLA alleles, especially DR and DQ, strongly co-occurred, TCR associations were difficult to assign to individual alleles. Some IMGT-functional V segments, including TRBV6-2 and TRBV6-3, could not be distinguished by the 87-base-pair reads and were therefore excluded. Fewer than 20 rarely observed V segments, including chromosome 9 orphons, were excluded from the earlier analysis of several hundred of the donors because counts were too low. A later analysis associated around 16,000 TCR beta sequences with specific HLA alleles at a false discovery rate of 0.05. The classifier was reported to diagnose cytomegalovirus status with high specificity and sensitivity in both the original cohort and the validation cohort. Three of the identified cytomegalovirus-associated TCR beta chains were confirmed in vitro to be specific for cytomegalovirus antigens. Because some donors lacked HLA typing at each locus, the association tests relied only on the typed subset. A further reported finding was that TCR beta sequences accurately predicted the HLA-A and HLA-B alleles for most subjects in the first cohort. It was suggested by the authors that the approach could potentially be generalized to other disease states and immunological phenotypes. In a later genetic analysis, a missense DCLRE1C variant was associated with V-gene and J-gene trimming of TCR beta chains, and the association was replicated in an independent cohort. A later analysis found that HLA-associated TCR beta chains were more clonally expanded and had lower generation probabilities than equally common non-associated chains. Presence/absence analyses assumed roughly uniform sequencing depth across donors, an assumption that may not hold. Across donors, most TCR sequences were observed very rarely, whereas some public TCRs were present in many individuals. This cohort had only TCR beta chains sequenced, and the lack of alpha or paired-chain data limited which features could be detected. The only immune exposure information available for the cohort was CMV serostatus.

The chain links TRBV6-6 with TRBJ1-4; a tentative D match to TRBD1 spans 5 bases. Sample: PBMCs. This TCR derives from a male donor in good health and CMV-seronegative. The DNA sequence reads TGTGCCAGCAGCCTTGACAGCATAGATGAAAAACTGTTTTTT. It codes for CASSLDSIDEKLFF.